A selection of T cell receptor beta chains follows, all from one sample in a study of blood T cell repertoires in COVID-19. Clones were sequenced by immunoSEQ multiplex PCR, and TCRdb holds only the in-frame ones, with some missing. Counted here are about 150,000 clones, about nine tenths occurring once; the ten biggest clones make up roughly 6.6%. Input material: peripheral blood. All receptors derive from an elderly man with acute or convalescent COVID-19. Both conserved end residues are part of each CDR3. A D gene is named only where the DNA matches it firmly. Size tells how often a clone was seen (once, few, many) or the class of an expanded clone, and some rows leave it out.

v_gene	len	d_gene	j_gene	abundance	CDR3aa	CDR3nt
TRBV19	13	-	TRBJ1-1	-	CASSIGRGYEAFF	TGTGCCAGTAGTATAGGCAGGGGCTATGAAGCTTTCTTT
TRBV19	17	TRBD1	TRBJ1-2	-	CASSIAAGGASNYGYTF	TGTGCCAGTAGTATAGCTGCAGGGGGCGCGTCTAACTATGGCTACACCTTC
TRBV27	12	-	TRBJ1-6	once	CASTRGNSPLHF	TGTGCCAGCACCAGGGGCAATTCACCCCTCCACTTT
TRBV28	11	-	TRBJ1-2	once	CASRGRYGYTF	TGTGCCAGCAGGGGGCGCTATGGCTACACCTTC
TRBV6-1	14	TRBD1	TRBJ1-4	-	CASSETGANEKLFF	TGTGCCAGCAGTGAAACAGGGGCTAATGAAAAACTGTTTTTT
TRBV28	16	-	TRBJ1-4	-	CASRFLGGASNEKLFF	TGTGCCAGCAGATTTCTGGGAGGAGCTAGTAATGAAAAACTGTTTTTT
TRBV4-1	18	TRBD1	TRBJ2-1	-	CASSQDEGGRGRDNEQFF	TGCGCCAGCAGCCAAGATGAGGGGGGCAGGGGGCGCGACAATGAGCAGTTCTTC
TRBV7-9	14	TRBD1	TRBJ1-3	-	CASRTGNSGNTIYF	TGTGCCAGCAGGACAGGGAACTCTGGAAACACCATATATTTT
TRBV9	16	TRBD1	TRBJ1-2	-	CASSVTSGTGGSGYTF	TGTGCCAGCAGCGTTACGTCCGGGACAGGGGGCTCTGGCTACACCTTC
TRBV6-6	13	TRBD1	TRBJ2-7	-	CASNGQGAWEQYF	TGTGCCAGCAATGGGCAGGGGGCCTGGGAGCAGTACTTC
TRBV30	14	-	TRBJ1-3	-	CAWRTGIPGNTIYF	TGTGCCTGGAGGACCGGGATTCCTGGAAACACCATATATTTT
TRBV6-5	15	-	TRBJ2-3	once	CASSYGGPPTDTQYF	TGTGCCAGCAGTTACGGAGGGCCCCCCACAGATACGCAGTATTTT
TRBV5-1	13	TRBD1	TRBJ2-1	-	CASTGDRGVEQFF	TGCGCCAGCACCGGGGACAGGGGGGTTGAGCAGTTCTTC
TRBV28	14	-	TRBJ1-1	-	CASSLGGRHTEAFF	TGTGCCAGCAGTTTGGGCGGGAGGCACACTGAAGCTTTCTTT
TRBV27	15	TRBD1	TRBJ1-1	-	CASSPRDRVGTEAFF	TGTGCCAGCAGTCCCAGGGACAGGGTAGGCACTGAAGCTTTCTTT
TRBV6-5	15	-	TRBJ2-3	-	CASSRGDSFADTQYF	TGTGCCAGTAGCAGGGGGGATAGTTTTGCAGATACGCAGTATTTT
TRBV6-5	13	TRBD1	TRBJ1-5	-	CASQGVTNQPQHF	TGTGCCAGTCAGGGGGTCACCAATCAGCCCCAGCATTTT
TRBV5-5	16	TRBD1	TRBJ2-6	-	CASSLMDRTGANVLTF	TGTGCCAGCAGCTTAATGGACAGGACTGGGGCCAACGTCCTGACTTTC
TRBV28	17	TRBD1	TRBJ1-1	-	CASKFRGWGQGNTEAFF	TGTGCCAGCAAGTTTAGGGGATGGGGACAGGGGAACACTGAAGCTTTCTTT
TRBV10-1	14	TRBD1	TRBJ2-7	-	CASKGQGTSYEQYF	TGCGCCAGCAAGGGACAGGGGACCTCCTACGAGCAGTACTTC
TRBV27	15	-	TRBJ2-5	-	CASSLGQAGKGTQYF	TGTGCCAGCAGTTTAGGGCAGGCGGGGAAGGGGACCCAGTACTTC
TRBV3-1/TRBV3-2	13	TRBD2	TRBJ2-3	-	CASSPRTSSKQYF	TGTGCCAGCAGCCCCCGGACTAGCTCCAAACAGTATTTT
TRBV5-1	16	TRBD1	TRBJ1-1	-	CASSFAEGAGNTEAFF	TGCGCCAGCAGCTTCGCGGAGGGGGCCGGGAACACTGAAGCTTTCTTT
TRBV28	16	TRBD2	TRBJ2-1	-	CASSTSSGGFYNEQFF	TGTGCCAGCAGCACTTCTAGCGGGGGGTTCTACAATGAGCAGTTCTTC
TRBV6-1	16	TRBD2	TRBJ2-1	-	CASSEVLAGAYNEQFF	TGTGCCAGCAGTGAGGTACTAGCGGGGGCATACAATGAGCAGTTCTTC
TRBV10-3	14	TRBD1	TRBJ1-6	-	CAISELQGNSPLHF	TGTGCCATCAGTGAGTTACAGGGGAATTCACCCCTCCACTTT
TRBV6-6	13	-	TRBJ1-1	-	CASILYPPREAFF	TGTGCCAGCATCCTATACCCCCCCCGTGAAGCTTTCTTT